This passage covers 8 T cell receptor beta chains from one sample sequenced in a study of neurological immune-mediated disorders. TCRdb re-analysed the 5' RACE reads in MiXCR, keeping a single row per CDR3 protein. The sample yields some 48,000 distinct CDR3 sequences, 9% to 12% seen once. The sample comprised PBMCs. These receptor sequences come from a woman aged 40 to 50 with HTLV-1-associated myelopathy (HAM/TSP).

This clonotype appeared many times. This chain joins TRBV6-6 and TRBJ1-3, with D perhaps matching TRBD1 (5 bases). The CDR3 loop spans 16 amino acids. Trimming shortened V by 6 bases and J by 0 bases, and 15 bases separated the two germline ends. Germline V gene sequence: CDR1 MNHNY, CDR2 SVGAGI (reference sequence). The CDR3 loop is CASSLDRAHSGNTIYF. DNA for the CDR3: TGTGCCAGCAGCCTCGACAGAGCTCACTCTGGAAACACCATATATTTT.

This clonotype has ten or more counts. The rearrangement uses TRBV10-3 and TRBJ1-1, with 12 bases matching TRBD1. Per germline, CDR1 ENHRY and CDR2 SYGVKD. V trimming: 6 bases; J trimming: 5 bases; junction bases outside the gene matches: 4. The CDR3 spans 14 residues. The CDR3 region is CAIRGGQGATEAFF. The CDR3, as DNA: TGTGCCATCAGGGGGGGACAGGGGGCGACTGAAGCTTTCTTT.

This clonotype occurred a few times. V and J are TRBV11-3 and TRBJ1-1, with 8 bases identical to TRBD1. Germline V gives CDR1 SGHNT, CDR2 YENEEA. With 5 bases clipped from V and 10 bases from J, the junction kept 24 bases outside the gene matches. The CDR3 spans 18 residues. The CDR3 protein is CASSPRTGMRVGPTSAFF. The DNA of the CDR3 is TGTGCCAGCAGCCCCCGGACAGGGATGAGGGTGGGCCCCACGTCAGCTTTCTTT.

This clonotype was counted ten times or more. The chain joins TRBV5-1 to TRBJ2-3; tentatively, D is TRBD2 (5 bases). Trimming shortened V by 4 bases and J by 3 bases, and 15 bases separated the two germline ends. In germline, CDR1 is SGHRS, CDR2 YFSETQ. The CDR3 is 15 residues long. The CDR3 region is CASSIWERRTDTQYF. Here the CDR3 DNA reads TGCGCCAGCAGCATTTGGGAGCGACGGACAGATACGCAGTATTTT.

At least ten counts were recorded for this clonotype. The V call is TRBV12-3 or TRBV12-4, the J call TRBJ1-1; perhaps TRBD1 as D (6 bases). The ends were cut back, 7 bases at V and 4 bases at J, with 16 bases in the middle. The CDR3 is made up of 14 amino acids. Written as DNA, the CDR3 is TGTGCCAGCACCTTGCAGGGGTCCGGCACTGAAGCTTTCTTT. This sequence encodes CASTLQGSGTEAFF.

This clonotype was seen many times. V is TRBV5-1 and J is TRBJ1-1; D possibly corresponds to TRBD1 (6 bases). The CDR3 length is 15 residues. Trimming left V 0 bases short and J 0 bases short, with 9 bases between. Germline CDR1 and CDR2: SGHRS and YFSETQ. CDR3 DNA sequence: TGCGCCAGCAGCTTGGAGACAGGCTTGAACACTGAAGCTTTCTTT. This gives the protein CASSLETGLNTEAFF.

The J gene is TRBJ2-5, the V gene TRBV5-4; TRBD2 might be the D (5 bases). The CDR3 consists of 15 residues. Germline V gives CDR1 SGHNT, CDR2 YYREEE (reference sequence). The V end lost 0 bases, the J end lost 2 bases, and 11 bases lay between the germline ends. The CDR3 DNA sequence: TGTGCCAGCAGCTTGGTTGAGGGCAGACAAGAGACCCAGTACTTC. Protein product: CASSLVEGRQETQYF.

This clonotype was recorded many times. The chain carries TRBV10-3 and TRBJ2-5; no reliable D call. The CDR3 is made up of 13 amino acids. V dropped 0 bases and J dropped 5 bases, with 7 bases sitting between them. In germline, CDR1 is ENHRY, CDR2 SYGVKD. CDR3 protein: CAISESNSETQYF. As DNA, the CDR3 is TGTGCCATCAGTGAGTCGAATAGTGAGACCCAGTACTTC.